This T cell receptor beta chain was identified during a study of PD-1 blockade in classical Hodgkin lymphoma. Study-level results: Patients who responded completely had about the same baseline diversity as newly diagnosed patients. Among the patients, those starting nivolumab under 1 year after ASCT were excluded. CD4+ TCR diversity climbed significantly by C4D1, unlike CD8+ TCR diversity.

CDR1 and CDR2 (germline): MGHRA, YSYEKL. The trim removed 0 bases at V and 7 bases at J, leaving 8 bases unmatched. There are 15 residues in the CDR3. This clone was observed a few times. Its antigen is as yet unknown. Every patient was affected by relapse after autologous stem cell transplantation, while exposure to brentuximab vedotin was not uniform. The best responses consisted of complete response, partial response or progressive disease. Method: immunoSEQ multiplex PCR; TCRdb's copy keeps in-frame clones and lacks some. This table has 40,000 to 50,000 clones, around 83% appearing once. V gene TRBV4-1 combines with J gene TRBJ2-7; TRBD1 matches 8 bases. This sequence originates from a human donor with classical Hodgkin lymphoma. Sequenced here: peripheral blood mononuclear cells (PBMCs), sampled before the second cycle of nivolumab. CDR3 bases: TGCGCCAGCAGCCAAGAAGGCCCAGGGGGCAGAGAGCAGTACTTC. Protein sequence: CASSQEGPGGREQYF.